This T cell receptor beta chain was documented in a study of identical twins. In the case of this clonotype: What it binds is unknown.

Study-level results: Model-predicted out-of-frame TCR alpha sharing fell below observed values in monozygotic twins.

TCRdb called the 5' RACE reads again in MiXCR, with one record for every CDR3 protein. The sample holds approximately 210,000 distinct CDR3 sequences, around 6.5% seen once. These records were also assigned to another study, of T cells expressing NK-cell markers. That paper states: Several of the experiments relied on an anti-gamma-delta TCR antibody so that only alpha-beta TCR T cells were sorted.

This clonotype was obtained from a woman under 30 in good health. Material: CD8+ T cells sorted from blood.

CDR3 in DNA: TGTGCCACCAACCGGGTCCCAAGGGATACGCAGTATTTT. It codes for CATNRVPRDTQYF. The rearrangement uses TRBV15 and TRBJ2-3; D gene unclear. Germline CDR1 LNHNV, CDR2 YYDKDF (reference sequence). Trimming pared 7 bases from V and 6 bases from J, leaving 14 bases between. The CDR3 has 13 residues.